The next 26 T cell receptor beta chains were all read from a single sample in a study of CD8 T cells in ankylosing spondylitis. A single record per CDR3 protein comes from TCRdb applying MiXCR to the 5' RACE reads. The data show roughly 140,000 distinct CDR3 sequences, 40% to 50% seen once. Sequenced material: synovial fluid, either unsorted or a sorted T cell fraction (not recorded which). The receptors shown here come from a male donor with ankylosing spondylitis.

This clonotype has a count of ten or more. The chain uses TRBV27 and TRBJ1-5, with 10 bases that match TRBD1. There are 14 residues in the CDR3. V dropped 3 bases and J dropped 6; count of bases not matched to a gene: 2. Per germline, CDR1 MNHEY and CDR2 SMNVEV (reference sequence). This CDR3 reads CASSLDRGVQPQHF. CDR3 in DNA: TGTGCCAGCAGTTTGGACAGGGGGGTTCAGCCCCAGCATTTT.

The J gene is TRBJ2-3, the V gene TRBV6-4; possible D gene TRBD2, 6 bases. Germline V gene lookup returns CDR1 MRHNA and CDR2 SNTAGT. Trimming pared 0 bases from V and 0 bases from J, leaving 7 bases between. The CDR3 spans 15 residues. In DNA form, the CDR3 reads TGTGCCAGCAGTGACTCTGCGGGGAGCACAGATACGCAGTATTTT. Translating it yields CASSDSAGSTDTQYF.

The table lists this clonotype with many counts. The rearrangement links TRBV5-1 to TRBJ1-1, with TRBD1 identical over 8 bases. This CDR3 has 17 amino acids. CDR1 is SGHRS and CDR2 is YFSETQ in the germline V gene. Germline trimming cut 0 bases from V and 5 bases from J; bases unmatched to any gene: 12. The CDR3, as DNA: TGCGCCAGCAGCTTGGAATTCCAGGGGGCGATGGGGACTGAAGCTTTCTTT. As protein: CASSLEFQGAMGTEAFF.

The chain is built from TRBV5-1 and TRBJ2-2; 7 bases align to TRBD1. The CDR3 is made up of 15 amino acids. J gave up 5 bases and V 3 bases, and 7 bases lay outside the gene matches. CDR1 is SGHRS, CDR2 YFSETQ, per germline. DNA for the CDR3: TGCGCCAGCAGCTCCAGGGGGTGGAGGACCGGGGAGCTGTTTTTT. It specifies CASSSRGWRTGELFF.

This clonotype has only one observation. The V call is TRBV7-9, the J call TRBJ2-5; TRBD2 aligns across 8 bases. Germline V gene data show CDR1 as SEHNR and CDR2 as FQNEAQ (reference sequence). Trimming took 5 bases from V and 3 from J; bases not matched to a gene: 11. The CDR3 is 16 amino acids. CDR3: CASSPWRRGEKETQYF. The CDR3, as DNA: TGTGCCAGCAGCCCCTGGCGGCGGGGGGAAAAAGAGACCCAGTACTTC.

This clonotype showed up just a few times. The CDR3 DNA reads TGTGCCAGCAGCCAAACAGGGGACGAAAAACTGTTTTTT. Amino acid sequence: CASSQTGDEKLFF. This rearrangement joins TRBV14 to TRBJ1-4; 7 bases agree with TRBD1. The trim removed 2 bases at V and 8 bases at J, leaving 2 bases unmatched. The CDR3 is made up of 13 amino acids. The germline gives CDR1 SGHDN, CDR2 FVKESK.

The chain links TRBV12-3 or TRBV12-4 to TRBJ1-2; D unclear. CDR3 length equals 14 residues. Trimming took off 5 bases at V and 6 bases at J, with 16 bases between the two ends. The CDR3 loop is CASSPSIGVDGYTF. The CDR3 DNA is TGTGCCAGCAGTCCTTCCATCGGGGTAGATGGCTACACCTTC.

CDR3: CAISEPRTARDEQYF. The CDR3 coding sequence is TGTGCCATCAGTGAGCCTCGGACGGCCCGGGACGAGCAGTACTTC. The chain carries TRBV10-3 and TRBJ2-7; D is unresolved. Germline CDR1 reads ENHRY; CDR2 reads SYGVKD. The CDR3 is 15 amino acids. V was clipped by 2 bases and J by 5 bases, with 16 bases between them.

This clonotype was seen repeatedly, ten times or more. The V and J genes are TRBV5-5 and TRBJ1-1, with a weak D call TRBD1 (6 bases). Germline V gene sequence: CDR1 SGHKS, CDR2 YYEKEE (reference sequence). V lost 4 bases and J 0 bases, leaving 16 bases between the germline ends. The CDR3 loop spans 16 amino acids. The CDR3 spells CASSPGWGPLNTEAFF. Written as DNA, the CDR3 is TGTGCCAGCAGCCCCGGGTGGGGGCCGCTGAACACTGAAGCTTTCTTT.

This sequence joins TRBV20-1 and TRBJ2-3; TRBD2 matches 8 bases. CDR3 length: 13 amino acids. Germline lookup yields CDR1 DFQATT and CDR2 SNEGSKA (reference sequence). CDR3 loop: CSDGLAGPDTQYF. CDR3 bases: TGCAGCGACGGACTAGCTGGCCCAGATACGCAGTATTTT.

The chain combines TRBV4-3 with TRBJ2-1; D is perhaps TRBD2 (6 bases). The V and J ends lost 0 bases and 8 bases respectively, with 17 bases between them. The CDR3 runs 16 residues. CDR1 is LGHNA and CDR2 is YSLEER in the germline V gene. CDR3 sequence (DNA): TGCGCCAGCAGCCAAGAAGGCGGGATAGAGGATTATGAGCAGTTCTTC. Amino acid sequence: CASSQEGGIEDYEQFF.

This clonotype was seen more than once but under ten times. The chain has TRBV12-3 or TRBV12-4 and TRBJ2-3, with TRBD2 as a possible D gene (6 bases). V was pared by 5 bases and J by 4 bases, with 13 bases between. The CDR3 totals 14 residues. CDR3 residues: CASSPMGTPDTQYF. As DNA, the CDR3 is TGTGCCAGCAGTCCAATGGGGACTCCAGATACGCAGTATTTT.

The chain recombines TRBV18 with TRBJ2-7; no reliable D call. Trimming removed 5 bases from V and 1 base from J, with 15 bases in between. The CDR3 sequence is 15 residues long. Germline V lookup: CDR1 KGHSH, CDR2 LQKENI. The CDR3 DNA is TGTGCCAGCTCATTAGCCCTCTTGGGGTCCTACGAGCAGTACTTC. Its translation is CASSLALLGSYEQYF. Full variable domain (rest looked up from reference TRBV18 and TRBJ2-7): NAGVMQNPRHLVRRRGQEARLRCSPMKGHSHVYWYRQLPEEGLKFMVYLQKENIIDESGMPKERFSAEFPKEGPSILRIQQVVRGDSAAYFCASSLALLGSYEQYFGPGTRLTVT.

For the CDR3, the DNA is TGTGCCAGCAGTTTATCGTACAGTTACAATGAGCAGTTCTTC. This translates into CASSLSYSYNEQFF. This chain links TRBV27 with TRBJ2-1; no definite D call. CDR1 and CDR2 (germline): MNHEY, SMNVEV (reference sequence). The CDR3 totals 14 residues. Deletions cut 0 bases from V and 4 bases from J, with 7 bases between.

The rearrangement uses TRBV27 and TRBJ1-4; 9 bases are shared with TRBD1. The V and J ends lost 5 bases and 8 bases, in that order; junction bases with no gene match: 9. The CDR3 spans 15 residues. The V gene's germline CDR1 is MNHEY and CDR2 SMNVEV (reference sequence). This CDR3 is CASSPTQGAWEKLFF. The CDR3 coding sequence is TGTGCCAGCAGTCCAACACAGGGGGCTTGGGAAAAACTGTTTTTT.

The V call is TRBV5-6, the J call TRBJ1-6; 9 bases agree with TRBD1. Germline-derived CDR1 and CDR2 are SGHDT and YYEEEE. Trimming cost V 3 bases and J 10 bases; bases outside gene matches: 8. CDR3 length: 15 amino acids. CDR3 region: CASSSDRGFGSPLHF. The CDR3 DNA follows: TGTGCCAGCAGCTCGGACAGGGGATTCGGATCACCCCTCCACTTT.

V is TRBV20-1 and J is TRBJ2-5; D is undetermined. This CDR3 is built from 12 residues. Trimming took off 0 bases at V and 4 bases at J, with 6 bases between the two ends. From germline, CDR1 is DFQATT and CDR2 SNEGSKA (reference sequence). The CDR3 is CSARDLTETQYF. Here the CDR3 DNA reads TGCAGTGCTAGAGATTTAACAGAGACCCAGTACTTC.

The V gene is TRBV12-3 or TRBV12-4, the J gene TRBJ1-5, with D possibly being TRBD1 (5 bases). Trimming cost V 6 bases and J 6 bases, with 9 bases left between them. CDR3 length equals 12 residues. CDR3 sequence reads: CASSIRVQPQHF. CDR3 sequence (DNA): TGTGCCAGCAGCATCAGGGTTCAGCCCCAGCATTTT.

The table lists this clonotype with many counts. The CDR3 is CASSVDSAPNYGYTF. The CDR3 region has the DNA TGTGCCAGCAGCGTAGACAGCGCCCCTAACTATGGCTACACCTTC. The rearrangement uses TRBV9 and TRBJ1-2; no definite D call. Trimming removed 0 bases at V and 0 bases at J, with 9 bases between. This CDR3 spans 15 amino acids. Germline loops: CDR1 SGDLS, CDR2 YYNGEE.

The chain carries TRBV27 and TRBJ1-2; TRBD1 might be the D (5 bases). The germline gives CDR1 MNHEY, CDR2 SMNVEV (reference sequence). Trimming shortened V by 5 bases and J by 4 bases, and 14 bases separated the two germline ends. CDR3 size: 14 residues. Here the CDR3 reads CASSPRGASYGYTF. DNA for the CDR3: TGTGCCAGCAGTCCAAGGGGTGCTAGCTATGGCTACACCTTC.

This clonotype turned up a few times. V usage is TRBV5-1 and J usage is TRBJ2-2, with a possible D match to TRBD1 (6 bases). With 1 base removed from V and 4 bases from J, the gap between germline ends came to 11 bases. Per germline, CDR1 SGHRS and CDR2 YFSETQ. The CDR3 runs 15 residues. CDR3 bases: TGCGCCAGCAGCTTGCGGACAGCCCTCACCGGGGAGCTGTTTTTT. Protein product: CASSLRTALTGELFF. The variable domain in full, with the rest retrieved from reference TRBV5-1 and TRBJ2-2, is KAGVTQTPRYLIKTRGQQVTLSCSPISGHRSVSWYQQTPGQGLQFLFEYFSETQRNKGNFPGRFSGRQFSNSRSEMNVSTLELGDSALYLCASSLRTALTGELFFGEGSRLTVL.

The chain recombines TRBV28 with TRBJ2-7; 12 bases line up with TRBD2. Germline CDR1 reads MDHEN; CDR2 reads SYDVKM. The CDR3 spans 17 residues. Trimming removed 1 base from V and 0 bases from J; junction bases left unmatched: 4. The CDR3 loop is CASSLSLAGGNSYEQYF. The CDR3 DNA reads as TGTGCCAGCAGTTTATCACTAGCGGGAGGTAACTCCTACGAGCAGTACTTC. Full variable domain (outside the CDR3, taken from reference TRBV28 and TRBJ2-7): DVKVTQSSRYLVKRTGEKVFLECVQDMDHENMFWYRQDPGLGLRLIYFSYDVKMKEKGDIPEGYSVSREKKERFSLILESASTNQTSMYLCASSLSLAGGNSYEQYFGPGTRLTVT.

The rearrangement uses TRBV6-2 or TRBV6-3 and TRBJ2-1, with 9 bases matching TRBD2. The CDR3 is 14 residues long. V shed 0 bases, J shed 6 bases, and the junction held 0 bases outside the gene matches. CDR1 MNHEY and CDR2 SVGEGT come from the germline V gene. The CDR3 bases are TGTGCCAGCAGTTACTCGACTAGCGGCAATGAGCAGTTCTTC. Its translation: CASSYSTSGNEQFF.

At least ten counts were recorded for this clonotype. The CDR3 sequence is CASSPTSGSYNEQFF. CDR3 sequence (DNA): TGTGCCAGCAGCCCTACTAGCGGCTCCTACAATGAGCAGTTCTTC. This rearrangement joins TRBV6-1 to TRBJ2-1; TRBD2 aligns across 8 bases. The V gene end was trimmed by 6 bases and the J gene end by 0 bases; junction bases not matched to a gene: 4. The CDR3 has 15 amino acids. The V gene's germline CDR1 is MNHNS and CDR2 SASEGT.

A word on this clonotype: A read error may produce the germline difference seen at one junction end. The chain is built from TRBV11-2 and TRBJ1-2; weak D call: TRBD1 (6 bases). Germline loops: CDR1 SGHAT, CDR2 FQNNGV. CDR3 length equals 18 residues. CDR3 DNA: TGTGCCAGCAGCTTAGATCTGGGGGCAGGGTATAGGTACTACGGCTACACCTTC. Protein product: CASSLDLGAGYRYYGYTF.

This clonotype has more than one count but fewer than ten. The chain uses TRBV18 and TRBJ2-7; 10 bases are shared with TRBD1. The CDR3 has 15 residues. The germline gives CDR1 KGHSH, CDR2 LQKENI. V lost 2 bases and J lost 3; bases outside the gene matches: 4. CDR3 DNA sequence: TGTGCCAGCTCACCATTGGGACAGGGGAGCTACGAGCAGTACTTC. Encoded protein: CASSPLGQGSYEQYF.